The subject of this entry is one T cell receptor (beta chain). Its specificity is unknown. The sample originates from a study of CXCR3-negative and CXCR3-positive naive CD8 T cells. The CDR3 is made up of 15 amino acids. Per germline, CDR1 DFQATT and CDR2 SNEGSKA (reference sequence). Findings and limits, study-wide: Once cells were cryopreserved, CXCR3 expression went down partly, and most assays used fresh PBMCs. Compared with CXCR3-negative naive cells, CXCR3-positive naive cells showed more hydrophobic TRB CDR3s.

Via 5' RACE with UMI labels, TRB cDNA libraries were prepared. No DNA is given; TCRdb re-called the 5' RACE reads and lists each CDR3 protein once. This table holds fewer than 65,000 distinct CDR3 sequences. The specimen was naive CXCR3+ CD8+ T cells from blood. Subset specified: CD45RO-CCR7+CD27+CD95- naive CD8+ T cells expressing CXCR3 (TNR3+). This chain connects TRBV20-1 to TRBJ2-1; the TRBD1 assignment by TCRdb is unverifiable without DNA. This TCR was sampled from a human donor in good health. Some clones in this sample may be carry-over from other donors' samples. The CDR3 sequence is CSASVPGAGYNEQFF.